Below are 11 T cell receptor beta chains sequenced from a single sample in a study of cytomegalovirus exposure and HLA in healthy donors. The PCR had 60 Vbeta and 13 Jbeta primers. Measured with immunoSEQ multiplex PCR; TCRdb has only the in-frame clones, and not every one. The repertoire consists of roughly 92,000 clones, with about 76% occurring once and the leading ten covering around 4.2%. Sequenced sample: PBMCs. All receptors derive from a woman in her sixties or seventies in good health and CMV-seropositive.

The chain joins TRBV7-8 to TRBJ2-1; 11 bases line up with TRBD2. Germline lookup yields CDR1 SGHVS and CDR2 FQNEAQ. V dropped 6 bases and J dropped 5; count of bases not matched to a gene: 6. This CDR3 has 15 residues. CDR3 nucleotides: TGTGCCAGCAGACAGACTAGCGGGACGAACAATGAGCAGTTCTTC. The encoded protein is CASRQTSGTNNEQFF. The full variable domain, its missing parts supplied by reference TRBV7-8 and TRBJ2-1, is GAGVSQSPRYKVAKRGQDVALRCDPISGHVSLFWYQQALGQGPEFLTYFQNEAQLDKSGLPSDRFFAERPEGSVSTLKIQRTQQEDSAVYLCASRQTSGTNNEQFFGPGTRLTVL.

The chain links TRBV14 to TRBJ2-7; tentatively, D is TRBD1 (6 bases). The CDR3 sequence is 15 residues long. Germline CDR1 is SGHDN and CDR2 is FVKESK. Trimming shortened V by 3 bases and J by 1 base, and 13 bases separated the two germline ends. As DNA, the CDR3 is TGTGCCAGCAGCCATAGGGGGAAGCGATCCTACGAGCAGTACTTC. It is translated as CASSHRGKRSYEQYF.

V gene TRBV18 combines with J gene TRBJ1-5; tentative D call: TRBD1 (6 bases). Trimming removed 1 base from V and 8 bases from J, with 9 bases in between. The germline gives CDR1 KGHSH, CDR2 LQKENI. This CDR3 is built from 13 residues. The CDR3 DNA sequence: TGTGCCAGCTCACCACGGGGGCGGGAGCCCCAGCATTTT. Protein: CASSPRGREPQHF.

V gene TRBV7-2 combines with J gene TRBJ1-1; D call uncertain. Germline V gives CDR1 SGHTA, CDR2 FQGNSA. The V end was cut by 5 bases, the J end by 1 base, with 14 bases between. This CDR3 comprises 15 residues. The CDR3, as DNA: TGTGCCAGCAGCCTAAGCCGGGAGAAGAACACTGAAGCTTTCTTT. Its protein product is CASSLSREKNTEAFF.

The genes are TRBV18 and TRBJ2-5, with 7 bases identical to TRBD1. Judging by the DNA end, TRBJ2-7 fits better; the J call may be wrong. CDR1 and CDR2 from the germline V gene are KGHSH and LQKENI. This CDR3 has 14 amino acids. CDR3 DNA: TGTGCCAGCTCACAAGACAGGGACGGACTCGAGCAGTACTTC. The encoded protein is CASSQDRDGLEQYF.

V usage is TRBV2 and J usage is TRBJ2-1; D is ambiguous. CDR1 SNHLY and CDR2 FYNNEI come from the germline V gene. V was clipped by 5 bases and J by 0 bases, with 14 bases between them. CDR3 length: 16 amino acids. The CDR3 spells CASSSVKRSSYNEQFF. The CDR3, as DNA: TGTGCCAGCAGTTCAGTAAAGAGGAGCTCCTACAATGAGCAGTTCTTC.

The sample holds one count of this clone. This chain joins TRBV2 and TRBJ1-2; TRBD1 is a possible D gene (6 bases). Deletions cut 7 bases from V and 1 base from J, with 19 bases between. Germline assignment: CDR1 SNHLY and CDR2 FYNNEI. CDR3 size: 16 residues. The CDR3 reads CASTSEGGARNYGYTF. The DNA of the CDR3 is TGTGCCAGCACATCAGAGGGGGGGGCGCGTAACTATGGCTACACCTTC. The full variable domain, completed using reference TRBV2 and TRBJ1-2, is EPEVTQTPSHQVTQMGQEVILRCVPISNHLYFYWYRQILGQKVEFLVSFYNNEISEKSEIFDDQFSVERPDGSNFTLKIRSTKLEDSAMYFCASTSEGGARNYGYTFGSGTRLTVV.

The genes are TRBV7-8 and TRBJ1-2, with TRBD1 matching 8 bases. CDR1 is SGHVS and CDR2 is FQNEAQ in the germline V gene. The V segment lost 1 base and the J segment 8 bases; nucleotides outside the gene matches: 12. The CDR3 extends over 16 amino acids. The CDR3 nucleotides are TGTGCCAGCAGCTTAGGCCCCCTGGGGACAGGCGAAGGCTACACCTTC. Translated, it gives CASSLGPLGTGEGYTF.

The chain is built from TRBV6-1 and TRBJ1-2; the match to TRBD1 covers 9 bases. The V and J ends lost 6 bases and 1 base, in that order; junction bases with no gene match: 6. Per germline, CDR1 MNHNS and CDR2 SASEGT. The CDR3 extends over 15 amino acids. The CDR3 spells CASRTRTGVNYGYTF. The CDR3 DNA sequence: TGTGCCAGCAGAACCCGGACAGGGGTTAACTATGGCTACACCTTC.

The gene calls are TRBV7-3 and TRBJ2-1, with 8 nucleotides matching TRBD2. The germline V gene has CDR1 SGHTA and CDR2 FQGTGA. The CDR3 spans 16 residues. Trimming removed 1 base from V and 8 bases from J; junction bases left unmatched: 10. DNA of the CDR3: TGTGCCAGCAGCTTAAGGGGCGGACTAGCATACCATGAGCAGTTCTTC. Translated: CASSLRGGLAYHEQFF.

This clone has more than one count but fewer than ten. The J gene is TRBJ2-1, the V gene TRBV5-1, with 11 nucleotides matching TRBD2. V lost 0 bases and J lost 7; bases outside the gene matches: 6. The germline CDR1 and CDR2 sequences are SGHRS and YFSETQ. This CDR3 is 16 amino acids long. As DNA, the CDR3 is TGCGCCAGCAGCTTGGAAGGGACTAGCGGAAGGAATGAGCAGTTCTTC. Translating gives CASSLEGTSGRNEQFF.